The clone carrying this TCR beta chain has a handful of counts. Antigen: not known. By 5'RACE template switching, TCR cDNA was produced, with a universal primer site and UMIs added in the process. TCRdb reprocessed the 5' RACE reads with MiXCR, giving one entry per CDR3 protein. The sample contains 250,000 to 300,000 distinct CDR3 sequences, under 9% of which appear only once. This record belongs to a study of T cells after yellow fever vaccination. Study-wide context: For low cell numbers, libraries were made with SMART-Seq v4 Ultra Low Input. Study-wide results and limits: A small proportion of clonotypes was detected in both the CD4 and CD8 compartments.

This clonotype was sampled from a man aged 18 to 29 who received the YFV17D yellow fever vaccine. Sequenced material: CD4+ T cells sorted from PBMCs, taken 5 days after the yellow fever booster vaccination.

Here the CDR3 reads CASSSRGASGANVLTF. CDR3 bases: TGTGCCAGCTCATCGAGAGGGGCCTCTGGGGCCAACGTCCTGACTTTC. This chain connects TRBV18 to TRBJ2-6, with D possibly being TRBD1 or TRBD2 (5 bases each). Germline-derived CDR1 and CDR2 are KGHSH and LQKENI. V was trimmed by 5 bases and J by 0 bases, leaving 11 bases between them. CDR3 length: 16 residues.